The clone carrying this T cell receptor (beta chain) came up many times. Its antigen is not identified. Germline assignment: CDR1 SQVTM and CDR2 ANQGSEA. The CDR3 consists of 16 residues. Trimming shortened V by 6 bases and J by 2 bases, and 23 bases separated the two germline ends. These data are taken from a study of identical twins. Findings and caveats of the study: Twins' excess sharing was less marked for out-of-frame beta sequences. Carriage of fewer insertions was seen in abundant cord blood beta clonotypes, whereas memory repertoires showed none. Twin-shared out-of-frame alpha sequences showed excess low generation probability.

Each cDNA held unique molecular identifiers, and template switching gave it a universal primer site. TCRdb re-called the 5' RACE reads with MiXCR, one entry per CDR3 protein. In the table there are about 340,000 distinct CDR3 sequences, more than 9% of which are singletons. This sample was also put to use in a study of yellow fever vaccine responses in identical twins.

The clonotype originates from a woman aged 18-29 years in good health. The sample taken for sequencing was CD8+ T cells sorted from blood. V usage is TRBV29-1 and J usage is TRBJ2-7; D is perhaps TRBD1 or TRBD2 (5 bases each). CDR3 DNA sequence: TGCAGCGTAAGGGGTCCAACTCCCTGGGGAGCCTACGAGCAGTACTTC. It is translated as CSVRGPTPWGAYEQYF.